This entry features one TCR beta chain sequence. The CDR3 is 14 amino acids. J gave up 1 base and V 5 bases, and 1 base lay outside the gene matches. From germline, CDR1 is MNHEY and CDR2 SMNVEV (reference sequence). In the source study's methods: Reference gene primer amplification yielded estimated nucleated cell counts. The repertoire was sequenced with immunoSEQ multiplex PCR; TCRdb's copy has only in-frame clones and lacks some. That table furnishes V, J and clone size, whereas the DNA furnished D and trimming. The data show a few hundred thousand clones, about 90% seen once. The data were obtained in a study of blood T cell repertoires in COVID-19. Study in general: Sources were T cells, B-cell-depleted T cells, or PBMCs; the material itself was cDNA or gDNA.

Seattle cases were enrolled at active infection and followed longitudinally. The sample consisted of peripheral blood. The clonotype was recovered from a person in their late teens or twenties with COVID-19, enrolled during active disease. V is TRBV27 and J is TRBJ1-4; 7 bases agree with TRBD1. DNA for the CDR3: TGTGCCAGCAGTCACAGGGGAACTAATGAAAAACTGTTTTTT. It specifies CASSHRGTNEKLFF.